Each of the 24 T cell receptor beta chains below was sequenced from the same sample in a study of blood T cell repertoires in COVID-19. Using immunoSEQ multiplex PCR, the repertoire was profiled, and TCRdb retains in-frame clones only, with some absent. This repertoire shows around 270,000 clones, around 87% found once; its top ten account for 2% to 3%. Sequenced input: peripheral blood. The receptors come from a woman aged 45-65 years with acute or convalescent COVID-19.

This clone was seen only a few times. One junction end does not reproduce the germline sequence, and a read error may be involved. The chain carries TRBV29-1 and TRBJ2-7, with 10 nucleotides matching TRBD2. CDR3 length: 15 amino acids. Germline values: CDR1 SQVTM, CDR2 ANQGSEA. In DNA form, the CDR3 reads TGCAGCATTGAAGGCGGCCTAGCGGGAGTAGGCGAGCAGTACTTC. This gives the protein CSIEGGLAGVGEQYF.

The chain carries TRBV4-3 and TRBJ2-7; TRBD2 matches at 8 bases. CDR1 LGHNA and CDR2 YSLEER come from the germline V gene. The CDR3 sequence is 16 residues long. Germline trimming cut 4 bases from V and 0 bases from J; bases unmatched to any gene: 8. CDR3 sequence: CASSPAIAGLSYEQYF. CDR3 DNA sequence: TGCGCCAGCAGCCCCGCGATAGCGGGACTCTCCTACGAGCAGTACTTC.

The table lists this clone with a few counts. The chain has TRBV2 and TRBJ1-5; a possible D gene is TRBD1 (5 bases). Looked up from germline, CDR1 is SNHLY and CDR2 is FYNNEI. Between the trimmed V and J ends, which lost 1 base and 2 bases, there was a span of 9 bases. This CDR3 has 15 amino acids. The CDR3 nucleotides are TGTGCCAGCAGTGAAGGGGGAGGGGGCAATCAGCCCCAGCATTTT. Protein: CASSEGGGGNQPQHF.

This chain connects TRBV5-1 to TRBJ1-1; a possible D gene is TRBD1 (5 bases). V shed 0 bases and J shed 2 bases, with 8 bases lying between them. The CDR3 contains 14 residues. Germline V CDR1 and CDR2: SGHRS, YFSETQ. The CDR3 DNA follows: TGCGCCAGCAGCTTGGGGGGCAGTAACACTGAAGCTTTCTTT. Translated: CASSLGGSNTEAFF.

The genes are TRBV29-1 and TRBJ1-2; 7 nucleotides agree with TRBD1. Germline V gene sequence: CDR1 SQVTM, CDR2 ANQGSEA. Unmatched junction bases numbered 9, after V lost 1 base and J lost 7 bases. The CDR3 extends over 14 amino acids. CDR3 bases: TGCAGCGTTGAAGTTAGACAGGGTAGTGGTGGCTACACCTTC. This translates into CSVEVRQGSGGYTF.

V gene TRBV9 combines with J gene TRBJ2-5; D may be TRBD1 (7 bases). The germline V gene has CDR1 SGDLS and CDR2 YYNGEE. CDR3 size: 17 residues. Trimming left V 3 bases short and J 1 base short, with 19 bases between. The DNA of the CDR3 is TGTGCCAGCAGCGCGACCCCCGGAGGGGGCTCCCAAGAGACCCAGTACTTC. The encoded protein is CASSATPGGGSQETQYF. The complete variable domain, with remaining parts taken from reference TRBV9 and TRBJ2-5, reads DSGVTQTPKHLITATGQRVTLRCSPRSGDLSVYWYQQSLDQGLQFLIQYYNGEERAKGNILERFSAQQFPDLHSELNLSSLELGDSALYFCASSATPGGGSQETQYFGPGTRLLVL.

The chain employs TRBV28 and TRBJ2-7; TRBD1 matches 7 bases. The CDR3 covers 13 residues. CDR1 and CDR2 from the germline V gene are MDHEN and SYDVKM. Trimming at V came to 5 bases and at J to 4 bases, leaving 5 bases not matched to a gene. The CDR3 spells CASSKGARYEQYF. CDR3 nucleotides: TGTGCCAGCAGTAAGGGGGCGCGATACGAGCAGTACTTC.

The chain employs TRBV6-2 or TRBV6-3 and TRBJ1-6, with 10 bases matching TRBD1. Trimming at V came to 2 bases and at J to 10 bases, leaving 8 bases not matched to a gene. This CDR3 comprises 16 residues. Germline loops: CDR1 MNHEY, CDR2 SVGEGT. The CDR3 sequence: CASSYLTGTGVSPLHF. In DNA, the CDR3 is TGTGCCAGCAGTTACCTCACCGGGACAGGGGTCTCACCCCTCCACTTT.

The V gene is TRBV24-1, the J gene TRBJ2-2; 8 bases are shared with TRBD1. The length of the CDR3 is 16 residues. The V segment lost 3 bases and the J segment 3 bases; nucleotides outside the gene matches: 5. Germline CDR1 reads KGHDR; CDR2 reads SFDVKD. In DNA form, the CDR3 reads TGTGCCACCAGTGATCCCAGGGGGCTCCACACCGGGGAGCTGTTTTTT. Encoded protein: CATSDPRGLHTGELFF.

The chain has TRBV7-6 and TRBJ2-7; D perhaps matches TRBD2 (5 bases). V lost 1 base, J lost 3 bases, and 13 bases lay in between. The CDR3 extends over 15 amino acids. Germline CDR1 and CDR2: SGHVS and FNYEAQ. CDR3 protein: CASSLGRTPDYEQYF. CDR3 bases: TGTGCCAGCAGCTTAGGTCGGACTCCAGACTACGAGCAGTACTTC. Complete variable domain (other parts from reference TRBV7-6 and TRBJ2-7): GAGVSQSPRYKVTKRGQDVALRCDPISGHVSLYWYRQALGQGPEFLTYFNYEAQQDKSGLPNDRFSAERPEGSISTLTIQRTEQRDSAMYRCASSLGRTPDYEQYFGPGTRLTVT.

The chain uses TRBV3-1 (or the pseudogene TRBV3-2) and TRBJ2-7, with TRBD1 matching 7 bases. Per germline, CDR1 LGHDT and CDR2 YNNKEL (reference sequence). This CDR3 has 14 residues. With 4 bases clipped from V and 0 bases from J, the junction kept 3 bases outside the gene matches. CDR3 residues: CASSPWTGSYEQYF. The CDR3 DNA follows: TGTGCCAGCAGCCCTTGGACAGGCTCCTACGAGCAGTACTTC.

The chain joins TRBV18 to TRBJ1-1; 7 nucleotides match TRBD1. Germline CDR1 KGHSH, CDR2 LQKENI. The ends lost 1 base at V and 0 bases at J; junction bases unmatched: 2. The CDR3 is 15 amino acids. This CDR3 reads CASSPQGAMNTEAFF. The DNA for the CDR3 is TGTGCCAGCTCACCACAGGGGGCCATGAACACTGAAGCTTTCTTT. Full variable domain (outside the CDR3, taken from reference TRBV18 and TRBJ1-1): NAGVMQNPRHLVRRRGQEARLRCSPMKGHSHVYWYRQLPEEGLKFMVYLQKENIIDESGMPKERFSAEFPKEGPSILRIQQVVRGDSAAYFCASSPQGAMNTEAFFGQGTRLTVV.

V usage is TRBV28 and J usage is TRBJ2-3; 8 positions agree with TRBD1. CDR3 length equals 13 residues. CDR1 is MDHEN and CDR2 is SYDVKM in the germline V gene. V lost 5 bases to trimming and J lost 6 bases; unmatched junction nucleotides: 4. CDR3: CASSPGGEDTQYF. DNA for the CDR3: TGTGCCAGCAGTCCAGGGGGCGAGGATACGCAGTATTTT.

The chain uses TRBV21-1 and TRBJ2-5; the DNA was not compared with TRBD1, the D call given in the table. TRBV21-1 is annotated as a pseudogene. The CDR3 consists of 17 residues. CDR3: CASHGDPGQALQETQYF. In DNA, the CDR3 is TGTGCCAGCCACGGAGACCCAGGACAGGCCCTCCAAGAGACCCAGTACTTC.

The chain has TRBV10-3 and TRBJ1-4; possible D gene TRBD1, 5 bases. Trimming pared 11 bases from V and 0 bases from J, leaving 16 bases between. Germline V gene lookup returns CDR1 ENHRY and CDR2 SYGVKD. CDR3 size: 15 residues. The CDR3 bases are TGTGCCTCGGGAGGGGAGACTGCAACTAATGAAAAACTGTTTTTT. It specifies CASGGETATNEKLFF.

V usage is TRBV19 and J usage is TRBJ2-6; D may be TRBD2 (5 bases). Germline V gives CDR1 LNHDA, CDR2 SQIVND (reference sequence). The V end was cut by 1 base, the J end by 10 bases, with 11 bases between. The CDR3 length is 14 residues. The CDR3 bases are TGTGCCAGTAGTATAGGACCAGGCGGGAACGTCCTGACTTTC. Its protein is CASSIGPGGNVLTF.

The gene calls are TRBV9 and TRBJ2-6; maybe TRBD1 (6 bases). This CDR3 has 19 amino acids. From germline, CDR1 is SGDLS and CDR2 YYNGEE. V lost 0 bases, J lost 0 bases, and 16 bases lay in between. The CDR3 sequence is CASSVEGGTPNSGANVLTF. In nucleotides, the CDR3 is TGTGCCAGCAGCGTAGAGGGTGGGACACCGAACTCTGGGGCCAACGTCCTGACTTTC. Supplemented by reference TRBV9 and TRBJ2-6, the full variable domain reads DSGVTQTPKHLITATGQRVTLRCSPRSGDLSVYWYQQSLDQGLQFLIQYYNGEERAKGNILERFSAQQFPDLHSELNLSSLELGDSALYFCASSVEGGTPNSGANVLTFGAGSRLTVL.

V usage is TRBV29-1 and J usage is TRBJ2-1, with 10 bases aligning to TRBD2. From germline, CDR1 is SQVTM and CDR2 ANQGSEA. The CDR3 covers 12 residues. V shed 6 bases, J shed 8 bases, and the junction held 4 bases outside the gene matches. CDR3 protein: CSVRLAGDEQFF. CDR3 bases: TGCAGCGTCAGACTAGCGGGCGATGAGCAGTTCTTC.

The chain carries TRBV27 and TRBJ1-5; D unclear. The CDR3 has 20 residues. The V gene lost 4 bases and the J gene lost 0 bases, with 25 bases spanning the gap. CDR1 is MNHEY, CDR2 SMNVEV, per germline (reference sequence). CDR3 region: CASSSCLIVRQQSSNQPQHF. CDR3 nucleotides: TGTGCCAGCAGTTCTTGCTTGATAGTTAGGCAACAGAGTAGCAATCAGCCCCAGCATTTT.

The chain combines TRBV12-3 or TRBV12-4 with TRBJ1-2; D is perhaps TRBD1 (6 bases). V was pared by 6 bases and J by 4 bases, with 9 bases between. This CDR3 has 12 residues. Here the CDR3 reads CASSWDTYGYTF. The CDR3 nucleotides are TGTGCCAGCAGCTGGGACACCTATGGCTACACCTTC.

J is TRBJ2-3 and V is TRBV11-3; the D gene is possibly TRBD1 (5 bases). The V and J ends lost 5 bases and 3 bases respectively, with 9 bases between them. CDR1 is SGHNT and CDR2 is YENEEA in the germline V gene. The CDR3 consists of 13 residues. CDR3 coding DNA: TGTGCCAGCAGCAACCGACAGACAGATACGCAGTATTTT. As protein: CASSNRQTDTQYF.

The rearrangement links TRBV29-1 to TRBJ2-7; D is undetermined. Between the trimmed V and J ends, which lost 7 bases and 2 bases, there was a span of 15 bases. Germline V gene sequence: CDR1 SQVTM, CDR2 ANQGSEA. The CDR3 consists of 13 residues. In DNA, the CDR3 is TGCAGCGGGGCAGACCCAGGTACCTACGAGCAGTACTTC. Translation gives CSGADPGTYEQYF.

The chain has TRBV2 and TRBJ2-7, with TRBD1 matching over 9 bases. There are 14 residues in the CDR3. Germline V gene data show CDR1 as SNHLY and CDR2 as FYNNEI. J gave up 3 bases and V 7 bases, and 7 bases lay outside the gene matches. CDR3 region: CASIKETGGYEQYF. As DNA, the CDR3 is TGTGCCAGCATCAAGGAGACAGGGGGCTACGAGCAGTACTTC.

CDR3 DNA sequence: TGTGCCAGCAGATCGGGACAGGCCCAGAACACTGAAGCTTTCTTT. This codes for CASRSGQAQNTEAFF. The V and J genes are TRBV27 and TRBJ1-1; TRBD1 matches at 8 bases. The CDR3 runs 15 residues. The germline V gene has CDR1 MNHEY and CDR2 SMNVEV (reference sequence). V trimming: 6 bases; J trimming: 1 base; junction bases outside the gene matches: 7.